The 5 T cell receptor beta chains presented below share a single source sample, sequenced in a study of blood T cell repertoires in COVID-19. Clones were sequenced by immunoSEQ multiplex PCR, and TCRdb holds only the in-frame ones, with some missing. The sample lists about 180,000 clones, about 82% occurring once. Sequencing was done on a sample of peripheral blood. These receptors were obtained from a man aged 50-59 years with active or convalescent COVID-19.

The gene calls are TRBV19 and TRBJ2-7; D uncertain. Between the trimmed V and J ends, which lost 7 bases and 0 bases, there was a span of 7 bases. The CDR3 consists of 12 residues. Germline-derived CDR1 and CDR2 are LNHDA and SQIVND (reference sequence). The DNA for the CDR3 is TGTGCCAGTACTGGCAGCTCCTACGAGCAGTACTTC. It yields the protein CASTGSSYEQYF.

The rearrangement uses TRBV5-6 and TRBJ1-6; D not certain. This CDR3 is 15 amino acids long. Germline loops: CDR1 SGHDT, CDR2 YYEEEE. The V gene lost 4 bases and the J gene lost 0 bases, with 8 bases spanning the gap. As DNA, the CDR3 is TGTGCCAGCAGCGGCGAGGGCTCCTATAATTCACCCCTCCACTTT. Residues: CASSGEGSYNSPLHF.

The CDR3 DNA sequence: TGCAGCGTTGATGTTGGTGGCAGTCAAGAGACCCAGTACTTC. This encodes CSVDVGGSQETQYF. The chain employs TRBV29-1 and TRBJ2-5; D not certain. The CDR3 sequence is 14 residues long. Trimming shortened V by 3 bases and J by 2 bases, and 13 bases separated the two germline ends. Germline CDR1 is SQVTM and CDR2 is ANQGSEA.

The chain links TRBV5-1 to TRBJ1-4; 9 nucleotides match TRBD1. V was clipped by 4 bases and J by 8 bases; unmatched bases: 9. This CDR3 has 15 residues. CDR1 and CDR2 (germline): SGHRS, YFSETQ. The CDR3 region is CASSARTGAVEKLFF. The CDR3, as DNA: TGCGCCAGCAGCGCAAGGACAGGGGCGGTGGAAAAACTGTTTTTT.

The chain is built from TRBV5-1 and TRBJ2-1, with a possible D match to TRBD2 (6 bases). The CDR3 sequence is 13 residues long. CDR1 and CDR2 from the germline V gene are SGHRS and YFSETQ. Trimming pared 1 base from V and 9 bases from J, leaving 11 bases between. The CDR3 reads CASSLNAGSEQFF. The DNA for the CDR3 is TGCGCCAGCAGCTTGAATGCGGGGAGTGAGCAGTTCTTC. Filled out from reference TRBV5-1 and TRBJ2-1, the complete variable domain reads KAGVTQTPRYLIKTRGQQVTLSCSPISGHRSVSWYQQTPGQGLQFLFEYFSETQRNKGNFPGRFSGRQFSNSRSEMNVSTLELGDSALYLCASSLNAGSEQFFGPGTRLTVL.